The clone carrying this T cell receptor (beta chain) came up once. As yet, its antigen is unknown. The data originate from a study of T cell clonotyping in hematopoietic cell transplantation. Blood collection times were about day -28 and days 30, 100, 180 posttransplant. The study, taken as a whole, reports: No sorting was done, leaving CD4 and CD8 contributions mixed. Pathologically expanded recipient clonotypes increased progressively from day 30 to day 180 as diversity fell.

Assay used: immunoSEQ multiplex PCR; TCRdb lists only in-frame clones, some missing. The repertoire consists of roughly 5,700 clones, with 77% occurring once and the leading ten covering roughly 27%. This CDR3 contains 15 residues. V was shortened by 6 bases and J by 4 bases, with 16 bases between the two germline ends. The germline gives CDR1 MNHNY, CDR2 SVGAGI (reference sequence). The V and J genes are TRBV6-6 and TRBJ1-5; maybe TRBD1 (6 bases). The clonotype comes from a male patient between 45 and 60 years old who had an allogeneic stem cell transplant from an unrelated donor, so the T cells may come from the graft donor. Some clones in this sample may be carry-over from other donors' samples. The specimen comprised PBMCs, sampled 100 days after allogeneic stem cell transplant. The CDR3: CASSRNRQVNQPQHF. The DNA of the CDR3 is TGTGCCAGCAGCCGTAATCGACAGGTTAATCAGCCCCAGCATTTT.